This entry lists 13 T cell receptor beta chains sequenced from one sample in a study of blood T cell repertoires in COVID-19. The protocol was immunoSEQ multiplex PCR, while the TCRdb copy is restricted to in-frame clones and leaves out a portion. The sample shows over 25,000 clones, roughly nine tenths of them seen only once. Sequenced: peripheral blood. Receptor source: a man between 65 and 79 years old with active or convalescent COVID-19.

CDR3 nucleotides: TGTGCCAGCAGCCAAGTAAATCAGCCCCAGCATTTT. Amino acids: CASSQVNQPQHF. The V gene is TRBV3-1 (or the pseudogene TRBV3-2), the J gene TRBJ1-5; no clear D. V lost 1 base to trimming and J lost 4 bases, with 2 bases between them. The CDR3 is 12 residues long. The V gene's germline CDR1 is LGHDT and CDR2 YNNKEL (reference sequence).

The V call is TRBV7-8, the J call TRBJ1-3; D possibly corresponds to TRBD1 (5 bases). The germline V gene encodes CDR1 SGHVS and CDR2 FQNEAQ. The V end lost 8 bases, the J end lost 0 bases, and 17 bases lay between the germline ends. The CDR3 is 16 amino acids. CDR3 DNA: TGTGCCAGCGCCCCAACAGGTGCCCTCTCTGGAAACACCATATATTTT. The encoded protein is CASAPTGALSGNTIYF.

In this sample, this clone turned up a few times. The V and J genes are TRBV7-8 and TRBJ1-2, with D uncertain. The CDR3 is 13 residues long. V was trimmed by 2 bases and J by 1 base, leaving 5 bases between them. From germline, CDR1 is SGHVS and CDR2 FQNEAQ. In nucleotides, the CDR3 is TGTGCCAGCAGCTTAAGCCTTAACTATGGCTACACCTTC. Protein: CASSLSLNYGYTF.

V and J are TRBV11-2 and TRBJ2-3, with D possibly TRBD2 on 6 matching bases. Germline V gives CDR1 SGHAT, CDR2 FQNNGV. This CDR3 is built from 15 residues. The V end lost 2 bases, the J end lost 2 bases, and 11 bases lay between the germline ends. CDR3 residues: CASSLSSGFTDTQYF. The CDR3 DNA is TGTGCCAGCAGCTTAAGTAGCGGATTCACAGATACGCAGTATTTT.

The CDR3 DNA is TGCGCCAGCAGCGGGACACTTGGCACAGATACGCAGTATTTT. Its translation: CASSGTLGTDTQYF. This chain connects TRBV5-1 to TRBJ2-3, with D perhaps TRBD1 (6 bases). The CDR3 covers 14 residues. The V end lost 4 bases, the J end lost 1 base, and 10 bases lay between the germline ends. CDR1 SGHRS and CDR2 YFSETQ come from the germline V gene.

This clone was picked up one time. Compared with germline, one end of the junction differs, possibly owing to a read error. The chain employs TRBV19 and TRBJ1-1; possible D gene TRBD1, 5 bases. The CDR3 runs 18 residues. The germline gives CDR1 LNHDA, CDR2 SQIVND (reference sequence). This CDR3 is CASSSVEGMMTLNTEAFF. The CDR3 DNA reads as TGTGCCAGCAGTAGTGTGGAGGGGATGATGACCTTGAACACTGAAGCTTTCTTT.

The rearrangement uses TRBV12-3 or TRBV12-4 and TRBJ2-6; D is undetermined. Trimming left V 5 bases short and J 6 bases short, with 5 bases between. The CDR3 contains 12 residues. CDR3 coding DNA: TGTGCCAGCAGTCCCCAGGCCAACGTCCTGACTTTC. Its protein is CASSPQANVLTF.

This sequence joins TRBV28 and TRBJ2-7; weak D call: TRBD2 (6 bases). With 6 bases removed from V and 6 bases from J, the gap between germline ends came to 24 bases. Germline V gives CDR1 MDHEN, CDR2 SYDVKM. The CDR3 consists of 16 residues. The CDR3 DNA reads TGTGCCAGCAGGGCGGGGCGGCCCGACCTATACGCCGAGCAGTACTTC. It translates to CASRAGRPDLYAEQYF.

V and J are TRBV28 and TRBJ1-4; unclear D gene. Trimming pared 4 bases from V and 0 bases from J, leaving 6 bases between. The germline V gene encodes CDR1 MDHEN and CDR2 SYDVKM. The CDR3 consists of 14 residues. The CDR3 here is CASSYTPTNEKLFF. The CDR3 DNA reads TGTGCCAGCAGTTACACCCCAACTAATGAAAAACTGTTTTTT.

The genes are TRBV2 and TRBJ2-7, with D maybe TRBD1 (5 bases). This CDR3 region has 12 residues. Germline V CDR1 and CDR2: SNHLY, FYNNEI. The V and J ends lost 4 bases and 3 bases respectively, with 7 bases between them. CDR3 sequence reads: CASSVTVYEQYF. The CDR3 coding sequence is TGTGCCAGCAGTGTGACAGTCTACGAGCAGTACTTC.

V and J are TRBV27 and TRBJ2-4; 9 bases map to TRBD1. V shed 5 bases and J 4 bases; nucleotides not matched to a gene: 9. Germline loops: CDR1 MNHEY, CDR2 SMNVEV (reference sequence). The CDR3 runs to 16 residues. CDR3 amino acids: CASSPGAGTGKNIQYF. CDR3 in DNA: TGTGCCAGCAGTCCAGGAGCCGGGACAGGGAAAAACATTCAGTACTTC.

The chain couples TRBV11-2 to TRBJ2-1; a possible D gene is TRBD2 (6 bases). V lost 1 base and J 0 bases, leaving 10 bases between the germline ends. Germline loops: CDR1 SGHAT, CDR2 FQNNGV. The CDR3 has 16 amino acids. The CDR3 spells CASSLVAGISYNEQFF. The CDR3 coding sequence is TGTGCCAGCAGCTTAGTGGCGGGAATCTCCTACAATGAGCAGTTCTTC.

The J gene is TRBJ1-3, the V gene TRBV7-9, with D uncertain. The CDR3 is made up of 13 amino acids. Trimming removed 5 bases at V and 4 bases at J, with 9 bases between. From germline, CDR1 is SEHNR and CDR2 FQNEAQ (reference sequence). CDR3 sequence: CASSAGIGNTIYF. The CDR3 DNA follows: TGTGCCAGCAGCGCCGGGATAGGAAACACCATATATTTT.